This TCR beta chain is from a study of T cell responses to AZD1222 COVID-19 vaccine. Regarding this clone: Its antigen remains unidentified.

Libraries were prepared by immunoSEQ multiplex PCR; TCRdb keeps only in-frame clonotypes and omits some of them. The table has about 150,000 clones, 80% to 90% seen once. Study results and caveats: Nearly half of the spike-specific TCRs reportedly recognize variant regions that carry no mutations. Mostly white British, mostly female donors; authors suggested clonal diversity may be underestimated.

Germline V gene sequence: CDR1 MDHEN, CDR2 SYDVKM. V dropped 4 bases and J dropped 1 base, with 9 bases sitting between them. The CDR3 is 14 residues long. This TCR was sampled from an adult in good health. The chain joins TRBV28 to TRBJ2-3; TRBD1 might be the D (5 bases). Here the sequenced sample was peripheral blood, taken on day 0 of MenACWY control vaccination. The CDR3 spells CASSWTWGTDTQYF. CDR3 nucleotides: TGTGCCAGCAGTTGGACATGGGGCACAGATACGCAGTATTTT.